This T cell receptor beta chain was found in a study of shared clonotypes between healthy human individuals. The germline V gene has CDR1 SGHRS and CDR2 YFSETQ. The V and J ends lost 1 base and 7 bases, in that order; junction bases with no gene match: 18. The CDR3 is made up of 18 amino acids. It was 200 to 250 ng DNA, approximately 30,000 T cell genomes, that sorted-subset replicate PCRs used. The method was immunoSEQ multiplex PCR; TCRdb's version includes in-frame clones alone and lacks a portion of them. This sample yields more than 1.2 million clones, of which approximately 98.5% are seen a single time; 0.36% belongs to the top ten.

Sequencing was carried out using naive CD4+ T cells sorted from blood. Regarding subset: CD45RA+ positively selected. The chain is built from TRBV5-1 and TRBJ1-1, with 8 positions matching TRBD1. The receptor was isolated from a man younger than 40 in good health. The CDR3 loop is CASSLKTGEIVSRSEAFF. Here the CDR3 DNA reads TGCGCCAGCAGCTTGAAGACAGGGGAAATAGTTTCAAGAAGTGAAGCTTTCTTT. Variable domain in full (rest from reference TRBV5-1 and TRBJ1-1): KAGVTQTPRYLIKTRGQQVTLSCSPISGHRSVSWYQQTPGQGLQFLFEYFSETQRNKGNFPGRFSGRQFSNSRSEMNVSTLELGDSALYLCASSLKTGEIVSRSEAFFGQGTRLTVV.